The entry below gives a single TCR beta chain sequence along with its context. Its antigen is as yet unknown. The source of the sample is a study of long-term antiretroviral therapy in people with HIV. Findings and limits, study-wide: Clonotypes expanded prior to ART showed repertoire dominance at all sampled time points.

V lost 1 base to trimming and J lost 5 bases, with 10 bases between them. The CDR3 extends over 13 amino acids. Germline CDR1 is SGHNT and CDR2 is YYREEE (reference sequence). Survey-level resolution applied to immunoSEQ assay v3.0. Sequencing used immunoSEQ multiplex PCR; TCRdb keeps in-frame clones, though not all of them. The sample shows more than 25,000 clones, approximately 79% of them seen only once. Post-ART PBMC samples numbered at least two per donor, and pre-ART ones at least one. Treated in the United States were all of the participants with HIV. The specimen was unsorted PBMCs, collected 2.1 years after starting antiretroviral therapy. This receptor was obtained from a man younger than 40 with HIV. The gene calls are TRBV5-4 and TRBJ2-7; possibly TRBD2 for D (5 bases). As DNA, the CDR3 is TGTGCCAGCAGCTTGAAGGCTAGCCACGAGCAGTACTTC. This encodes CASSLKASHEQYF.